These 25 T cell receptor beta chains were all obtained from the same sample, sequenced in a study of CD8 T cells in Susac syndrome. Reverse transcription of roughly 0.5 to 1 ug RNA was carried out with random hexamers. TCRdb itself ran the immunoSEQ multiplex PCR reads through MiXCR, one entry per CDR3 protein. The table records 180,000 or so distinct CDR3 sequences, approximately 96% of them present only once. The sample was CD4+ T cells from PBMCs. These receptors all come from a human donor in good health.

The V call is TRBV5-1, the J call TRBJ1-2; D call uncertain. V lost 3 bases and J lost 4, with 10 bases in between. CDR1 and CDR2 (germline): SGHRS, YFSETQ. This CDR3 is 13 amino acids long. CDR3 in amino acids: CASSSEGSYGYTF. The CDR3 nucleotides read TGCGCCAGCAGCTCCGAGGGCAGCTATGGCTACACCTTC.

This chain connects TRBV5-6 to TRBJ2-7; 7 bases agree with TRBD1. Per the germline V gene, CDR1 is SGHDT and CDR2 is YYEEEE. The CDR3 is made up of 14 amino acids. The V segment lost 5 bases and the J segment 0 bases; nucleotides outside the gene matches: 5. Written as DNA, the CDR3 is TGTGCCAGCAGTACCCGGGACAGCTCCTACGAGCAGTACTTC. It is translated as CASSTRDSSYEQYF.

The gene calls are TRBV7-3 and TRBJ2-7; D is unresolved. Germline V CDR1 and CDR2: SGHTA, FQGTGA. Trimming stripped 5 bases from V and 6 bases from J, with 14 bases between. This CDR3 region has 13 residues. The CDR3 here is CASSPTPAGEQYF. For the CDR3, the DNA is TGTGCCAGCAGCCCTACACCGGCCGGCGAGCAGTACTTC. The complete variable domain, with remaining parts taken from reference TRBV7-3 and TRBJ2-7, reads GAGVSQTPSNKVTEKGKYVELRCDPISGHTALYWYRQSLGQGPEFLIYFQGTGAADDSGLPNDRFFAVRPEGSVSTLKIQRTERGDSAVYLCASSPTPAGEQYFGPGTRLTVT.

The chain couples TRBV5-1 to TRBJ2-1, with TRBD1 as a possible D gene (6 bases). Germline assignment: CDR1 SGHRS and CDR2 YFSETQ. The CDR3 contains 13 residues. V gave up 4 bases and J gave up 8 bases, with 13 bases separating them. This CDR3 reads CASSLTGSDEQFF. Here the CDR3 DNA reads TGCGCCAGCAGCCTCACAGGGAGCGATGAGCAGTTCTTC.

V is TRBV6-5 and J is TRBJ2-7; D is perhaps TRBD2 (6 bases). Germline CDR1 reads MNHEY; CDR2 reads SVGAGI. The CDR3 loop spans 13 amino acids. Trimming removed 8 bases at V and 5 bases at J, with 16 bases between. CDR3 in DNA: TGTGCCAGCGGGAGGTTAGGAGGCCACGAGCAGTACTTC. Translation: CASGRLGGHEQYF.

The rearrangement links TRBV19 to TRBJ2-5; D gene unclear. The ends were cut back, 3 bases at V and 3 bases at J, with 8 bases in the middle. The CDR3 loop spans 13 amino acids. CDR1 is LNHDA, CDR2 SQIVND, per germline (reference sequence). As DNA, the CDR3 is TGTGCCAGTAGTATGGGCAGCGAAGAGACCCAGTACTTC. Its protein is CASSMGSEETQYF.

V usage is TRBV9 and J usage is TRBJ2-2; D is uncertain. Trimming shortened V by 1 base and J by 6 bases, and 4 bases separated the two germline ends. CDR3 length: 12 amino acids. Germline CDR1 is SGDLS and CDR2 is YYNGEE. For the CDR3, the DNA is TGTGCCAGCAGCGTATTTGCCGGGGAGCTGTTTTTT. Amino acids: CASSVFAGELFF.

This rearrangement joins TRBV28 to TRBJ2-1, with D unclear. V lost 2 bases and J 8 bases, leaving 7 bases between the germline ends. CDR3 length: 12 amino acids. Looked up from germline, CDR1 is MDHEN and CDR2 is SYDVKM. Written as DNA, the CDR3 is TGTGCCAGCAGTTTAATACAGTATGAGCAGTTCTTC. Protein product: CASSLIQYEQFF.

The chain recombines TRBV12-3 or TRBV12-4 with TRBJ2-5; no firm D call. V lost 6 bases to trimming and J lost 5 bases, with 19 bases between them. The CDR3 extends over 15 amino acids. CDR3 loop: CASSPTRGPTETQYF. The CDR3 coding sequence is TGTGCCAGCAGCCCTACCCGCGGCCCTACGGAGACCCAGTACTTC.

This clonotype was detected only a few times. This chain joins TRBV7-2 and TRBJ2-5, with D possibly TRBD2 on 5 matching bases. Germline CDR1 SGHTA, CDR2 FQGNSA. V lost 8 bases, J lost 5 bases, and 9 bases lay in between. The CDR3 is made up of 11 amino acids. DNA of the CDR3: TGTGCCAGCTCAGGCGGGGAGACCCAGTACTTC. Its protein is CASSGGETQYF.

The chain joins TRBV7-9 to TRBJ2-3; 9 bases are shared with TRBD1. The CDR3 extends over 14 amino acids. CDR1 SEHNR and CDR2 FQNEAQ come from the germline V gene (reference sequence). Trimming at V came to 7 bases and at J to 4 bases, leaving 6 bases not matched to a gene. For the CDR3, the DNA is TGTGCCAGCAACCCGGGACAGGGTGCAGATACGCAGTATTTT. It specifies CASNPGQGADTQYF.

The chain combines TRBV12-3 or TRBV12-4 with TRBJ2-7; the D is unclear. This CDR3 region has 12 residues. Trimming shortened V by 3 bases and J by 3 bases, and 6 bases separated the two germline ends. The CDR3 DNA sequence: TGTGCCAGCAGTTTTGCAGACTACGAGCAGTACTTC. Residues: CASSFADYEQYF.

This chain uses TRBV20-1 with TRBJ1-1; 7 bases line up with TRBD1. The CDR3 has 14 amino acids. Germline V CDR1 and CDR2: DFQATT, SNEGSKA (reference sequence). Germline trimming cut 0 bases from V and 3 bases from J; bases unmatched to any gene: 4. In DNA, the CDR3 is TGCAGTGCTAGAGATACAGGGGAATACACTGAAGCTTTCTTT. This codes for CSARDTGEYTEAFF.

In this sample, this clonotype turned up a few times. This chain uses TRBV14 with TRBJ1-1; weak D call: TRBD1 (5 bases). V was cut by 3 bases and J by 4 bases, with 12 bases left in between. Germline CDR1 SGHDN, CDR2 FVKESK. The CDR3 totals 14 residues. The CDR3 sequence: CASSQVTGGTEAFF. CDR3 sequence (DNA): TGTGCCAGCAGCCAGGTCACCGGGGGCACTGAAGCTTTCTTT.

Here the CDR3 DNA reads TGCAGCATCTCCGAAGGGGCGGACGGCATTCAGTACTTC. Protein product: CSISEGADGIQYF. V and J are TRBV29-1 and TRBJ2-4; TRBD1 is a possible D gene (5 bases). CDR1 is SQVTM and CDR2 is ANQGSEA in the germline V gene. This CDR3 region has 13 residues. Deletions cut 8 bases from V and 9 bases from J, with 20 bases between.

This clonotype was seen a single time. The CDR3 reads CASGSGTKGYTF. CDR3 coding DNA: TGTGCCAGCGGATCCGGGACTAAAGGCTACACCTTC. The chain recombines TRBV12-3 or TRBV12-4 with TRBJ1-2; possibly TRBD1 for D (5 bases). V was shortened by 8 bases and J by 8 bases, with 15 bases between the two germline ends. The CDR3 extends over 12 amino acids.

The chain links TRBV20-1 to TRBJ2-5; TRBD2 matches at 11 bases. In germline, CDR1 is DFQATT, CDR2 SNEGSKA (reference sequence). The CDR3 length is 17 residues. The junction had 12 bases not matched to a gene; V was cut back by 4 bases and J by 2 bases. CDR3 sequence: CSATRLVAGGEQETQYF. CDR3 sequence (DNA): TGCAGTGCTACCAGACTCGTAGCGGGGGGGGAACAAGAGACCCAGTACTTC.

The V gene is TRBV6-2 or TRBV6-3, the J gene TRBJ2-5; 9 nucleotides align to TRBD1. CDR1 and CDR2 (germline): MNHEY, SVGEGT. CDR3 size: 16 residues. Trimming removed 6 bases from V and 1 base from J; junction bases left unmatched: 9. CDR3 coding DNA: TGTGCCAGCAGACAGGGGGCAAGTCGGAGCCAAGAGACCCAGTACTTC. It translates to CASRQGASRSQETQYF.

V gene TRBV7-2 combines with J gene TRBJ1-4; perhaps TRBD1 as D (5 bases). V was shortened by 6 bases and J by 12 bases, with 14 bases between the two germline ends. The CDR3 is 12 amino acids. The V gene's germline CDR1 is SGHTA and CDR2 FQGNSA. CDR3 residues: CASSPMTRELFF. In nucleotides, the CDR3 is TGTGCCAGCAGTCCGATGACCAGGGAACTGTTTTTT. The variable domain in full, completed from reference TRBV7-2 and TRBJ1-4, reads GAGVSQSPSNKVTEKGKDVELRCDPISGHTALYWYRQSLGQGLEFLIYFQGNSAPDKSGLPSDRFSAERTGGSVSTLTIQRTQQEDSAVYLCASSPMTRELFFGSGTQLSVL.

The chain carries TRBV7-9 and TRBJ2-1; no clear D. Per germline, CDR1 SEHNR and CDR2 FQNEAQ (reference sequence). This CDR3 is built from 13 residues. V lost 5 bases and J 1 base, leaving 6 bases between the germline ends. CDR3 protein: CASSPTSYNEQFF. CDR3 DNA: TGTGCCAGCAGCCCGACATCCTACAATGAGCAGTTCTTC.

The CDR3 bases are TGCAGCGTTCGATCCTGGGACAGGGAGAACTATGGCTACACCTTC. It translates to CSVRSWDRENYGYTF. This rearrangement joins TRBV29-1 to TRBJ1-2; 9 nucleotides match TRBD1. The CDR3 is 15 amino acids. Germline CDR1 and CDR2: SQVTM and ANQGSEA. Trimming removed 5 bases from V and 2 bases from J; junction bases left unmatched: 9.

The genes are TRBV9 and TRBJ2-7; D is perhaps TRBD1 or TRBD2 (6 bases each). Trimming stripped 0 bases from V and 4 bases from J, with 14 bases between. This CDR3 has 15 amino acids. Germline V gene lookup returns CDR1 SGDLS and CDR2 YYNGEE. The CDR3 here is CASSVAGATMYEQYF. CDR3 in DNA: TGTGCCAGCAGCGTAGCGGGGGCAACTATGTACGAGCAGTACTTC.

The rearrangement links TRBV24-1 to TRBJ2-5, with a possible D match to TRBD1 (5 bases). Deletions cut 5 bases from V and 1 base from J, with 7 bases between. The CDR3 sequence is 13 residues long. CDR1 and CDR2 from the germline V gene are KGHDR and SFDVKD. The CDR3 region is CATSGGGQETQYF. The CDR3, as DNA: TGTGCCACCAGTGGGGGCGGCCAAGAGACCCAGTACTTC.

The CDR3 spells CASRVGHRGYNSPLHF. The CDR3 nucleotides are TGTGCCAGCAGGGTGGGCCATCGCGGCTATAATTCACCCCTCCACTTT. The J gene is TRBJ1-6, the V gene TRBV28; D call uncertain. Deletions cut 6 bases from V and 3 bases from J, with 15 bases between. The CDR3 is made up of 16 amino acids. Germline V CDR1 and CDR2: MDHEN, SYDVKM.

This chain links TRBV7-9 with TRBJ2-7, with TRBD1 identical over 7 bases. There are 13 residues in the CDR3. Germline V gene lookup returns CDR1 SEHNR and CDR2 FQNEAQ (reference sequence). The V gene end was trimmed by 5 bases and the J gene end by 6 bases; junction bases not matched to a gene: 7. CDR3 sequence: CASSPMTGLEQYF. The CDR3 nucleotides read TGTGCCAGCAGCCCAATGACAGGGCTCGAGCAGTACTTC.